Listed here are 13 T cell receptor beta chains from one sample, sequenced in a study of T-cell reconstitution after alpha-beta-depleted transplantation in children (TCRdb year 2016). Per the publication, the treatment or condition label means: allogeneic hematopoietic cell transplantation with graft depleted of TCRalphabeta T cells and CD19 B cells. Library preparation employed PCR. Sequencing instrument: Illumina HiSeq 2500. Molecular barcoding was employed in the preparation of TCR libraries, with unique molecular identifiers being used to normalize TCRbeta repertoire quantification. Clones were called with MiXCR by TCRdb after fastp trimmed the public reads at Q25, and only in-frame beta chains were retained. Rows are unified per CDR3 protein, each entry keeping the most common DNA and genes. The sample contains approximately 490,000 distinct CDR3 sequences, about 10% of them found a single time. Jointly, the top ten make up 2% of the sample.

The specimen comprised PBMCs, sampled before TCRalphabeta/CD19-depleted stem cell transplant. The receptor set was obtained from a child aged 2-15 years with inherited bone marrow failure, due to receive a stem cell transplant.

About this clonotype itself: A single base separates this from a much larger clone, so it may be a read error. The chain carries TRBV9 and TRBJ2-7, with TRBD2 as a possible D gene (6 bases). Germline CDR1 is SGDLS and CDR2 is YYNGEE. This CDR3 region has 15 residues. The CDR3 sequence is CASSVLGLPLYERYF. The CDR3 region has the DNA TGTGCCAGCAGCGTATTGGGACTGCCACTCTACGAGCGGTACTTC. The whole variable domain, filled in from reference TRBV9 and TRBJ2-7, reads DSGVTQTPKHLITATGQRVTLRCSPRSGDLSVYWYQQSLDQGLQFLIQYYNGEERAKGNILERFSAQQFPDLHSELNLSSLELGDSALYFCASSVLGLPLYERYFGPGTRLTVT.

CDR3 DNA sequence: TGCAGTGCAACACCAGGGGGCCACTATGGCTACACCTTC. It translates to CSATPGGHYGYTF. The rearrangement links TRBV20-1 to TRBJ1-2, with 8 bases fitting TRBD1. Looked up from germline, CDR1 is DFQATT and CDR2 is SNEGSKA (reference sequence). V lost 6 bases and J lost 3; bases outside the gene matches: 6. The CDR3 covers 13 residues.

This clonotype was counted at least ten times. The CDR3 nucleotides are TGTGCCAGCAGCTTGGGTAGGGGCAATCAGCCCCAGCATTTT. This translates into CASSLGRGNQPQHF. The J gene is TRBJ1-5, the V gene TRBV7-9; D gene uncertain. The CDR3 contains 14 residues. V was cut by 3 bases and J by 2 bases, with 8 bases left in between. Germline values: CDR1 SEHNR, CDR2 FQNEAQ (reference sequence). Together with reference TRBV7-9 and TRBJ1-5, the CDR3 gives the full variable domain: DTGVSQNPRHKITKRGQNVTFRCDPISEHNRLYWYRQTLGQGPEFLTYFQNEAQLEKSRLLSDRFSAERPKGSFSTLEIQRTEQGDSAMYLCASSLGRGNQPQHFGDGTRLSIL.

Ten or more counts support this clonotype. The J gene is TRBJ2-1, the V gene TRBV27, with unresolved D. Per the germline V gene, CDR1 is MNHEY and CDR2 is SMNVEV (reference sequence). The length of the CDR3 is 16 residues. The germline V and J ends were trimmed by 2 bases and 6 bases, with 17 bases remaining between them. The CDR3 is CASSLNAAPWANEQFF. CDR3 bases: TGTGCCAGCAGTTTAAATGCAGCTCCCTGGGCCAATGAGCAGTTCTTC.

This clonotype was counted at least ten times. The V and J genes are TRBV4-3 and TRBJ1-4; D remains unclear. The CDR3 runs to 14 residues. CDR1 is LGHNA, CDR2 YSLEER, per germline. V lost 1 base and J 8 bases, leaving 11 bases between the germline ends. CDR3 DNA sequence: TGCGCCAGCAGCCAAGGGATAGGGAGGGAAAAACTGTTTTTT. It translates to CASSQGIGREKLFF.

This clonotype was recorded at least ten times. The V call is TRBV6-1, the J call TRBJ1-5; TRBD1 might be the D (5 bases). The ends were cut back, 5 bases at V and 5 bases at J, with 13 bases in the middle. This CDR3 region has 14 residues. Germline CDR1 and CDR2: MNHNS and SASEGT. CDR3 amino acids: CASSQDWGDQPQHF. In DNA, the CDR3 is TGTGCCAGCAGTCAGGATTGGGGGGATCAGCCCCAGCATTTT.

This clonotype was picked up many times. This sequence joins TRBV4-3 and TRBJ2-1, with D tentatively TRBD2 (6 bases). The germline V and J ends were trimmed by 3 bases and 0 bases, with 6 bases remaining between them. The germline CDR1 and CDR2 sequences are LGHNA and YSLEER. The CDR3 has 14 residues. This chain's CDR3 is CASSHGSSYNEQFF. The CDR3 DNA reads TGCGCCAGCAGCCACGGGAGCTCCTACAATGAGCAGTTCTTC.

This clonotype was seen repeatedly, ten times or more. J is TRBJ2-3 and V is TRBV27, with 8 bases matching TRBD2. The germline CDR1 and CDR2 sequences are MNHEY and SMNVEV (reference sequence). Trimming cost V 3 bases and J 4 bases; bases outside gene matches: 6. The CDR3 totals 15 residues. CDR3 in amino acids: CASSFVGLVPDTQYF. In DNA form, the CDR3 reads TGTGCCAGCAGTTTCGTGGGACTAGTCCCAGATACGCAGTATTTT.

At least ten counts were recorded for this clonotype. The chain is built from TRBV20-1 and TRBJ2-5, with 7 bases identical to TRBD2. The CDR3 has 13 amino acids. The ends lost 1 base at V and 5 bases at J; junction bases unmatched: 4. The germline V gene encodes CDR1 DFQATT and CDR2 SNEGSKA (reference sequence). The CDR3 region is CSARASGIETQYF. CDR3 DNA sequence: TGCAGTGCTAGAGCTAGCGGAATCGAGACCCAGTACTTC.

This clonotype occurred many times. This chain connects TRBV19 to TRBJ2-1; 8 positions match TRBD2. The germline V gene has CDR1 LNHDA and CDR2 SQIVND (reference sequence). Trimming cost V 3 bases and J 0 bases; bases outside gene matches: 4. The CDR3 has 16 residues. CDR3 DNA: TGTGCCAGTAGTATCAGGCTAGCGGGCTCCTACAATGAGCAGTTCTTC. Amino acids: CASSIRLAGSYNEQFF.

This clonotype was seen ten or more times. The rearrangement links TRBV30 to TRBJ1-1, with D unresolved. The CDR3 is 14 amino acids. Germline V gene lookup returns CDR1 GTSNPN and CDR2 SVGIG (reference sequence). Trimming shortened V by 3 bases and J by 4 bases, and 15 bases separated the two germline ends. The CDR3 nucleotides read TGTGCCTGGAGGGCCGACCGGGGTACCACTGAAGCTTTCTTT. This gives the protein CAWRADRGTTEAFF.

This clonotype was seen a few times. The rearrangement joins TRBV12-3 or TRBV12-4 to TRBJ1-2; D gene uncertain. Between the trimmed V and J ends, which lost 1 base and 4 bases, there was a span of 7 bases. The CDR3 is made up of 13 amino acids. The CDR3 here is CASSLEQFYGYTF. The CDR3 DNA reads as TGTGCCAGCAGTTTAGAACAGTTCTATGGCTACACCTTC.

This clonotype came up a few times. CDR3 amino acids: CASSKGGLAGVQYNEQFF. CDR3 in DNA: TGTGCCAGCAGCAAAGGGGGACTAGCGGGAGTTCAGTACAATGAGCAGTTCTTC. The V gene is TRBV21-1, the J gene TRBJ2-1; whether TRBD2, the table's D call, matches the DNA was not checked. TRBV21-1 counts as a pseudogene. The CDR3 is 18 residues long.